This T cell receptor (beta chain) comes out of a study of regulatory T cells in long-lasting Graves disease. General study points: Accuracy might have suffered from few samples.

Time point noted: newly diagnosed GD, antithyroid drugs for less than 3 months. There was RNA extracted from PBMCs, and the TCR library was made from it. iRepertoire HTBI primers and Arm-PCR of CDR3 regions built TCR beta libraries. MiXCR, applied by TCRdb to the multiplex PCR reads, yields one record per CDR3 protein. Here the sample spans 320,000 or so distinct CDR3 sequences, roughly 18% being singletons. The CDR3 runs 13 residues. The germline CDR1 and CDR2 sequences are DFQATT and SNEGSKA (reference sequence). The V gene end was trimmed by 2 bases and the J gene end by 8 bases; junction bases not matched to a gene: 3. This clonotype was seen at least ten times. Its matching antigen is unknown.

The gene calls are TRBV20-1 and TRBJ2-1; TRBD2 agrees at 10 bases. The source is a female donor with Graves disease. The material was peripheral blood mononuclear cells (PBMCs), obtained at new diagnosis, from a patient treated with antithyroid drugs. The DNA for the CDR3 is TGCAGTGCTAGACTAGCGGGAGCCCATGAGCAGTTCTTC. Protein: CSARLAGAHEQFF.